This TCR beta chain was recorded in a study of Graves' ophthalmopathy and Graves' hyperthyroidism. Additional autoimmune diseases, uncontrolled infections, pregnancy or lactation disqualified patients. Amplification from RNA transcripts yielded the TCR beta CDR3 regions. An initial RT-PCR round employing HTBI primers preceded a second-round multiplex PCR. In TCRdb, the multiplex PCR reads were re-called with MiXCR into one record per CDR3 protein. In the table there are around 600,000 distinct CDR3 sequences, about 40% of which are singletons. This clonotype has a count of ten or more. Trimming shortened V by 3 bases and J by 4 bases, and 13 bases separated the two germline ends. The length of the CDR3 is 14 residues. The germline CDR1 and CDR2 sequences are SGHTS and YDEGEE.

This receptor was obtained from an adult man with Graves' ophthalmopathy. V gene TRBV5-8 combines with J gene TRBJ1-2; maybe TRBD1 (6 bases). Material: peripheral blood. The CDR3 spells CASSWTQGIYGYTF. CDR3 nucleotides: TGTGCCAGCAGCTGGACACAGGGTATCTATGGCTACACCTTC.